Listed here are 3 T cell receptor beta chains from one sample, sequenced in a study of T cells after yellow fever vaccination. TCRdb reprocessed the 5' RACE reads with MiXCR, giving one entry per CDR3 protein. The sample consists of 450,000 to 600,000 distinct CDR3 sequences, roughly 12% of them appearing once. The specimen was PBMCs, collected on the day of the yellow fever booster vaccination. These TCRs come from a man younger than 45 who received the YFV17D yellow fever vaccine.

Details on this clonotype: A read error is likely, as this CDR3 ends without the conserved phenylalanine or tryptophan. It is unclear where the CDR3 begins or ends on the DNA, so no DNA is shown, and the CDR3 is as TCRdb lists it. The CDR3 loop reads CSVEGPVL. The chain employs TRBV29-1 and TRBJ2-7; TRBD2 is taken as the D call from the table, unchecked against the DNA. The CDR3 has 8 amino acids, counting both end residues. Germline CDR1 and CDR2: SQVTM and ANQGSEA.

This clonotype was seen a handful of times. CDR3 sequence (DNA): TGCAGCGTAGGACAGGCGAATCAGCCCCAGCATTTT. Amino acid sequence: CSVGQANQPQHF. The gene calls are TRBV29-1 and TRBJ1-5; TRBD1 matches at 7 bases. Per the germline V gene, CDR1 is SQVTM and CDR2 is ANQGSEA. The trim removed 6 bases at V and 4 bases at J, leaving 3 bases unmatched. The CDR3 spans 12 residues.

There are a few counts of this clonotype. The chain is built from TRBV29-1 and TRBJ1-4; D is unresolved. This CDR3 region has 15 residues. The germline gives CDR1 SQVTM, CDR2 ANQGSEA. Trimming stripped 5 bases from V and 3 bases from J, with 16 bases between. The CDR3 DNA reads TGCAGCGTTTCTGGGAAGATGTCGGCTAATGAAAAACTGTTTTTT. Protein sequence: CSVSGKMSANEKLFF.